This TCR beta chain was captured in a study of cytomegalovirus exposure and HLA in healthy donors. The study ran its PCR with 60 Vbeta and 13 Jbeta primers. Sequenced by immunoSEQ multiplex PCR; TCRdb stores in-frame clones only, minus some. Among some 200,000 clones, approximately 79% were seen once, and the ten largest hold around 1.7%. As regards this clone: Antigen: not known.

Findings and limits, study-wide: CMV serostatus was the sole immune exposure data available.

The sample was PBMCs. This clonotype was sampled from a man aged 50-59 years in good health and CMV-seronegative.

The CDR3 coding sequence is TGTGCCAGCAGTTACTTCCGACAGGAACGAAACGAGCAGTACTTC. This gives the protein CASSYFRQERNEQYF. The chain employs TRBV6-5 and TRBJ2-7; TRBD1 might be the D (6 bases). This CDR3 is built from 15 residues. Per the germline V gene, CDR1 is MNHEY and CDR2 is SVGAGI. Trimming took off 1 base at V and 5 bases at J, with 15 bases between the two ends.